These 10 T cell receptor beta chains share one sample of origin, sequenced in a study of T cells in Graves' hyperthyroidism and ophthalmopathy. Researchers amplified the TCR beta CDR3 regions from RNA transcripts. During a first-round RT-PCR of the TCR CDR3, the HTBI primer set was used. TCRdb processed the multiplex PCR reads anew with MiXCR; each CDR3 protein has one entry. The sample yields fewer than 600,000 distinct CDR3 sequences, around 14% seen once. Sequenced input: blood. The receptors stem from a young woman with Graves' hyperthyroidism.

This clonotype was seen at least ten times. The gene calls are TRBV29-1 and TRBJ2-7; 11 positions agree with TRBD2. This CDR3 is 15 amino acids long. The trim removed 5 bases at V and 2 bases at J, leaving 8 bases unmatched. Germline loops: CDR1 SQVTM, CDR2 ANQGSEA. The CDR3 reads CSVRTSGSCPYEQYF. The CDR3 coding sequence is TGCAGCGTTCGAACTAGCGGGAGTTGCCCCTACGAGCAGTACTTC.

This clonotype has just a few counts. Relative to the germline gene, one junction end is altered; a read error may explain this. The V call is TRBV19, the J call TRBJ1-1; no firm D call. CDR1 and CDR2 from the germline V gene are LNHDA and SQIVND (reference sequence). CDR3 length: 14 amino acids. The chain's CDR3 is CVSSVRGLTTEAFF. Here the CDR3 DNA reads TGTGTCAGTAGTGTCAGAGGGCTTACCACTGAAGCTTTCTTT.

This rearrangement joins TRBV4-1 to TRBJ2-5, with D possibly matching TRBD1 (5 bases). V was shortened by 4 bases and J by 2 bases, with 11 bases between the two germline ends. The germline gives CDR1 MGHRA, CDR2 YSYEKL. This CDR3 has 14 residues. CDR3 sequence reads: CASSRQGVQETQYF. The CDR3 DNA reads TGCGCCAGCAGCCGGCAAGGGGTTCAAGAGACCCAGTACTTC.

This clonotype was detected ten times or more. The V and J genes are TRBV2 and TRBJ2-1; D perhaps matches TRBD2 (7 bases). V lost 5 bases to trimming and J lost 6 bases, with 11 bases between them. Germline CDR1 is SNHLY and CDR2 is FYNNEI. This CDR3 spans 13 amino acids. The CDR3 protein is CASSYREGNEQFF. CDR3 sequence (DNA): TGTGCCAGCAGTTACAGGGAGGGCAATGAGCAGTTCTTC.

This clonotype was found many times. The gene calls are TRBV11-2 and TRBJ1-6; D remains unclear. Germline V gene data show CDR1 as SGHAT and CDR2 as FQNNGV. This CDR3 has 17 residues. Trimming removed 2 bases from V and 6 bases from J, with 17 bases in between. The CDR3 here is CASSLTLHIRINSPLHF. The CDR3 DNA reads as TGTGCCAGCAGCTTAACTCTCCATATACGTATTAATTCACCCCTCCACTTT.

In its sample, this clonotype was seen many times. The chain is built from TRBV10-3 and TRBJ1-4; 10 nucleotides match TRBD1. Germline V lookup: CDR1 ENHRY, CDR2 SYGVKD. With 4 bases clipped from V and 8 bases from J, the junction kept 4 bases outside the gene matches. This CDR3 is built from 14 residues. Here the CDR3 reads CAISAGTGEEKLFF. The CDR3 bases are TGTGCCATCAGTGCTGGGACAGGGGAAGAAAAACTGTTTTTT.

This clonotype appeared a single time. The gene calls are TRBV5-1 and TRBJ1-6, with D possibly TRBD1 on 5 matching bases. With 5 bases removed from V and 7 bases from J, the gap between germline ends came to 13 bases. This CDR3 comprises 14 residues. The germline CDR1 and CDR2 sequences are SGHRS and YFSETQ. The CDR3 loop reads CASRKDRGNSPLHF. The CDR3 bases are TGCGCCAGCAGGAAAGACAGAGGGAATTCACCCCTCCACTTT.

This clonotype appeared a single time. This may come from a read error, since a much larger clone is one base off. The gene calls are TRBV3-1 and TRBJ1-1; TRBD1 aligns across 7 bases. The CDR3 extends over 14 amino acids. The germline CDR1 and CDR2 sequences are LGHDT and YNNKEL (reference sequence). The CDR3 loop is CAISPWTARGDAFF. The CDR3 DNA is TGTGCCATCAGCCCTTGGACGGCCAGGGGGGACGCTTTCTTT.

This clonotype was observed many times. The chain has TRBV6-5 and TRBJ1-5, with D perhaps TRBD1 (5 bases). Trimming removed 0 bases at V and 3 bases at J, with 9 bases between. Looked up from germline, CDR1 is MNHEY and CDR2 is SVGAGI. The CDR3 sequence is 15 residues long. The CDR3 DNA is TGTGCCAGCAGTTACTCCGGGACCCACAATCAGCCCCAGCATTTT. Its protein product is CASSYSGTHNQPQHF.

The table lists this clonotype with a count of one. The chain links TRBV5-5 to TRBJ2-5, with 16 positions matching TRBD2. CDR1 is SGHKS and CDR2 is YYEKEE in the germline V gene (reference sequence). This CDR3 has 18 residues. V lost 4 bases, J lost 2 bases, and 8 bases stayed unmatched. This CDR3 is CASSQDRGLAGGQETQYF. The DNA for the CDR3 is TGTGCCAGCAGCCAAGATCGGGGACTAGCGGGAGGGCAAGAGACCCAGTACTTC.